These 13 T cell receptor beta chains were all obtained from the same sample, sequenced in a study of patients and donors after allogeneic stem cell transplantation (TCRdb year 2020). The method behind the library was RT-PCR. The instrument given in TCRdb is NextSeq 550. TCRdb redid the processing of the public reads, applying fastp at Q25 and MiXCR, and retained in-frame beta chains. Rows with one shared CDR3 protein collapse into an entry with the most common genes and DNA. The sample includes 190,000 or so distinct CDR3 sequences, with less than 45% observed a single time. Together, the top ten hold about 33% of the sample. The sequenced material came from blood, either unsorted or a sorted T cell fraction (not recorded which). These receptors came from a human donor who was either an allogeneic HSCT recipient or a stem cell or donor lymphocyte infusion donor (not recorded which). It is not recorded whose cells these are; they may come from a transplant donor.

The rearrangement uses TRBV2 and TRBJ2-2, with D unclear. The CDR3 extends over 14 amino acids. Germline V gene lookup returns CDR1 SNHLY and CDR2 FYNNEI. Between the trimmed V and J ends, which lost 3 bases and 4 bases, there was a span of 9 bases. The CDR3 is CASSDRSATGELFF. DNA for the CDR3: TGTGCCAGCAGTGACCGGTCCGCCACCGGGGAGCTGTTTTTT.

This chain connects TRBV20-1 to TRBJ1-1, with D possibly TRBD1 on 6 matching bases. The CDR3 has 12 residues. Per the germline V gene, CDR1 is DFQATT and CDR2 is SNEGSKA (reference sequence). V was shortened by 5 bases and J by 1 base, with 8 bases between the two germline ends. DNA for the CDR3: TGCAGTGCTGGGGGGCGGAACACTGAAGCTTTCTTT. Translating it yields CSAGGRNTEAFF.

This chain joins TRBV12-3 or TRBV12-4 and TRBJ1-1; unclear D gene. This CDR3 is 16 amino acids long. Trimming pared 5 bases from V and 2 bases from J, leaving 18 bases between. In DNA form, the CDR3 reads TGTGCCAGCAGTCTCCGGGCCGCTGCGCACAACACTGAAGCTTTCTTT. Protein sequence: CASSLRAAAHNTEAFF.

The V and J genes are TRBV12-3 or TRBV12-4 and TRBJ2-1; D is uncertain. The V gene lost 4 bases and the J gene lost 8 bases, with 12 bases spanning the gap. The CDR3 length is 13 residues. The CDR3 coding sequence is TGTGCCAGCAGTTCTCAGAGCTCCGATGAGCAGTTCTTC. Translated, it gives CASSSQSSDEQFF.

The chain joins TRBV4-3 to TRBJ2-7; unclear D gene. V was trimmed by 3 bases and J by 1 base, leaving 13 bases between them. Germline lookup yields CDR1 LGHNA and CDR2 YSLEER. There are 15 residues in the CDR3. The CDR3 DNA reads TGCGCCAGCAGCCAGGGTTCGGGCGGATCCTACGAGCAGTACTTC. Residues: CASSQGSGGSYEQYF.

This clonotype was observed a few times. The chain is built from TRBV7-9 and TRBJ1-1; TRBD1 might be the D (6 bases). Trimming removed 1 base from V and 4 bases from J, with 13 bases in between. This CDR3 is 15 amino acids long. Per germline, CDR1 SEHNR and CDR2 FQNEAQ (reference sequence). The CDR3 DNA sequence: TGTGCCAGCAGCTTAGTTGGGGGGCAGGGCACTGAAGCTTTCTTT. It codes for CASSLVGGQGTEAFF.

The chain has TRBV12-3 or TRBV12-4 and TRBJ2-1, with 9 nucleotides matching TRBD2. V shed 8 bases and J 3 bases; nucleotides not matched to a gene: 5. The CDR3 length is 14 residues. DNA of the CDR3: TGTGCCAGCGCGGGACTAGCAGACTACAATGAGCAGTTCTTC. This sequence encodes CASAGLADYNEQFF.

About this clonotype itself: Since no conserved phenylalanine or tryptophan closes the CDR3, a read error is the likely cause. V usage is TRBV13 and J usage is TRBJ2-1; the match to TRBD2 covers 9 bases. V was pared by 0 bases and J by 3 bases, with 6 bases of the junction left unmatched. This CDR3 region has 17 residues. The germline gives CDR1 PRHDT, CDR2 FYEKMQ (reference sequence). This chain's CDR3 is CASSLGSLAGFYNEQFL. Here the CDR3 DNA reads TGTGCCAGCAGCTTAGGCTCCCTAGCGGGATTCTACAATGAGCAGTTCCTC.

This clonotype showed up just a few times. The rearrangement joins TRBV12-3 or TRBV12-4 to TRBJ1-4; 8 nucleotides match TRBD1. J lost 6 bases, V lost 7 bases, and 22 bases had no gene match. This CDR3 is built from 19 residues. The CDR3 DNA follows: TGTGCCAGCACCTCACTAGTGGGACAGGACGTGATCGGATATGAAAAACTGTTTTTT. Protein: CASTSLVGQDVIGYEKLFF.

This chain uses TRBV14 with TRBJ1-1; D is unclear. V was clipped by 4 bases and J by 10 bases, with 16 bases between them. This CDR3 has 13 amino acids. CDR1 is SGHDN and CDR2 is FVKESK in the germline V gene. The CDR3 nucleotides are TGTGCCAGCAGCCTTTCATTAGAGGGAGGAGCTTTCTTT. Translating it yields CASSLSLEGGAFF.

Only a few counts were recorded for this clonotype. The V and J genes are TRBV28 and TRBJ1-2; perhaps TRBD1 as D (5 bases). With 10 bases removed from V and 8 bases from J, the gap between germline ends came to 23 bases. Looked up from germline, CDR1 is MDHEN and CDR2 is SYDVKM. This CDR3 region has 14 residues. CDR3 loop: CANSLVGPRQGYTF. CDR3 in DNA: TGTGCCAACTCGCTGGTGGGGCCCCGGCAGGGCTACACCTTC.

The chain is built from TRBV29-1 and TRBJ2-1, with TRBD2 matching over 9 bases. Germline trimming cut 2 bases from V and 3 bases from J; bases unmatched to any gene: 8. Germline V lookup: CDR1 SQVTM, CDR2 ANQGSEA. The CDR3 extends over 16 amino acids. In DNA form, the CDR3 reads TGCAGCGTTGAACCCGTGGCTAGCGGGATCTACAATGAGCAGTTCTTC. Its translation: CSVEPVASGIYNEQFF.

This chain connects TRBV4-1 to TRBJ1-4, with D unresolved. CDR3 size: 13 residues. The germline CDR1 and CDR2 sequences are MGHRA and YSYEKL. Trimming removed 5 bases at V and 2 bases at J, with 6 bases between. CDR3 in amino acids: CASSGWTNEKLFF. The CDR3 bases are TGCGCCAGCAGCGGGTGGACTAATGAAAAACTGTTTTTT.